This T cell receptor (beta chain) originates from a study of cytomegalovirus exposure and HLA in healthy donors. Regarding the study as a whole: A later analysis linked a missense DCLRE1C variant to TCR beta V- and J-gene trimming. A later analysis found TCR association rates differed by HLA locus, highest for DRB1 and lowest for HLA-C.

PCR used 60 Vbeta primers and 13 Jbeta primers. Only in-frame clones appear in the TCRdb table, and some are missing; sequencing was by immunoSEQ multiplex PCR. The sample contains 160,000 or so clones, around 84% of which appear only once. Whereas donors were nominally healthy upon sampling, unrecorded immune exposures were probable. Regarding this clone: The antigen remains unidentified.

V was shortened by 6 bases and J by 4 bases, with 15 bases between the two germline ends. Germline-derived CDR1 and CDR2 are MNHEY and SVGAGI. CDR3 length: 14 amino acids. The TCR originated in a man younger than 30 in good health and CMV-seronegative. Sequenced: PBMCs. The J gene is TRBJ1-2, the V gene TRBV6-5; D is possibly TRBD1 (5 bases). The CDR3 region is CASSRGEGIYGYTF. The CDR3 DNA follows: TGTGCCAGCAGCCGAGGGGAGGGTATCTATGGCTACACCTTC.